A selection of T cell receptor beta chains follows, all from one sample in a study of neoadjuvant anti-PD-1 for oral cavity cancer. TCRdb keeps only in-frame clones here, not all; method: immunoSEQ multiplex PCR. The table has fewer than 15,000 clones, 60% to 75% seen once. Sample: PBMCs, taken after nivolumab (anti-PD-1) treatment. The origin of the receptors is a person aged 35-79 years with oral cavity squamous cell carcinoma. Both conserved end residues are part of each CDR3. D genes are given only for firm matches. Size values are once, few and many counts, or a class for expanded clones, and some rows have none.

D gene: -
J gene: TRBJ1-2
V gene: TRBV5-6
clone size: -
CDR3 length: 12
CDR3 DNA: TGTGCCAGCAGCTTGGACAGAATAAGCTACACCTTC
CDR3 protein: CASSLDRISYTF

D gene: -
J gene: TRBJ1-5
V gene: TRBV28
clone size: -
CDR3 length: 17
CDR3 DNA: TGTGCCAGCAGTTCCCGGCCAGGTTCCTATAGCAATCAGCCCCAGCATTTT
CDR3 protein: CASSSRPGSYSNQPQHF

D gene: -
J gene: TRBJ2-5
V gene: TRBV5-1
clone size: -
CDR3 length: 14
CDR3 DNA: TGCGCCAGCAGCTTAGGACGTGAGAGGAAGACCCAGTACTTC
CDR3 protein: CASSLGRERKTQYF

D gene: -
J gene: TRBJ2-1
V gene: TRBV11-3
clone size: -
CDR3 length: 12
CDR3 DNA: TGTGCCAGCAGCGAGAGGTACAATGAGCAGTTCTTC
CDR3 protein: CASSERYNEQFF

D gene: -
J gene: TRBJ2-3
V gene: TRBV30
clone size: -
CDR3 length: 12
CDR3 DNA: TGTGCCTGGAGTCCCAACACAGATACGCAGTATTTT
CDR3 protein: CAWSPNTDTQYF

D gene: -
J gene: TRBJ2-5
V gene: TRBV29-1
clone size: -
CDR3 length: 10
CDR3 DNA: TGCATGATTGGGGGAGAGACCCAGTACTTC
CDR3 protein: CMIGGETQYF

D gene: TRBD1
J gene: TRBJ1-1
V gene: TRBV2
clone size: -
CDR3 length: 15
CDR3 DNA: TGTGCCAGCAGACCCCTGAATCAGGGGGCGCGGGAGGCTTTCTTT
CDR3 protein: CASRPLNQGAREAFF

D gene: TRBD1
J gene: TRBJ1-2
V gene: TRBV6-5
clone size: -
CDR3 length: 11
CDR3 DNA: TGTGCCAGCGGGACAGGGTATGGCTACACCTTC
CDR3 protein: CASGTGYGYTF

D gene: TRBD1
J gene: TRBJ2-5
V gene: TRBV7-3
clone size: -
CDR3 length: 15
CDR3 DNA: TGTGCCAGCAGCCAGGGGGCGCGCGAACAAGAGACCCAGTACTTC
CDR3 protein: CASSQGAREQETQYF

D gene: TRBD1
J gene: TRBJ2-7
V gene: TRBV7-8
clone size: -
CDR3 length: 13
CDR3 DNA: TGTGCCAGCAGCTTGGGGACAGGGAAGCAGCAGTACTTC
CDR3 protein: CASSLGTGKQQYF

D gene: -
J gene: TRBJ1-2
V gene: TRBV27
clone size: -
CDR3 length: 14
CDR3 DNA: TGTGCCAGCAGTTTACAGCAGGGAGGCTATGGCTACACCTTC
CDR3 protein: CASSLQQGGYGYTF

D gene: TRBD2
J gene: TRBJ2-5
V gene: TRBV29-1
clone size: -
CDR3 length: 14
CDR3 DNA: TGCAGCGTTGAAACTAGCGGTCCCAGGGAGACCCAGTACTTC
CDR3 protein: CSVETSGPRETQYF

D gene: TRBD1
J gene: TRBJ1-1
V gene: TRBV13
clone size: -
CDR3 length: 12
CDR3 DNA: TGTGCCAGCAGCTCAGGGGGTACTGAAGCTTTCTTT
CDR3 protein: CASSSGGTEAFF

D gene: -
J gene: TRBJ2-7
V gene: TRBV7-2
clone size: -
CDR3 length: 14
CDR3 DNA: TGTGCCAGCAGCTTACCGAGAAGCTCCTACGAGCAGTACTTC
CDR3 protein: CASSLPRSSYEQYF

D gene: TRBD1
J gene: TRBJ1-2
V gene: TRBV27
clone size: -
CDR3 length: 14
CDR3 DNA: TGTGCCAGCAGGGGACAGGGGTCTGGGTATGGCTACACCTTC
CDR3 protein: CASRGQGSGYGYTF

D gene: TRBD1
J gene: TRBJ1-4
V gene: TRBV7-9
clone size: -
CDR3 length: 18
CDR3 DNA: TGTGCCAGCACCCTTGGGGCAGGGGGCGCGGGGATGAGTGAAAAACTGTTTTTT
CDR3 protein: CASTLGAGGAGMSEKLFF

D gene: -
J gene: TRBJ2-2
V gene: TRBV15
clone size: -
CDR3 length: 18
CDR3 DNA: TGTGCCACCAGCAGGGGGCCCCCGGGGACGGGAAACACCGGGGAGCTGTTTTTT
CDR3 protein: CATSRGPPGTGNTGELFF

D gene: -
J gene: TRBJ2-3
V gene: TRBV5-6
clone size: -
CDR3 length: 14
CDR3 DNA: TGTGCCAGCAGCCGCCGGTCCAGCACAGATACGCAGTATTTT
CDR3 protein: CASSRRSSTDTQYF

D gene: TRBD1
J gene: TRBJ2-2
V gene: TRBV5-1
clone size: -
CDR3 length: 15
CDR3 DNA: TGCGCCAGCACCCCGGGACAGGGGAACACCGGGGAGCTGTTTTTT
CDR3 protein: CASTPGQGNTGELFF

D gene: -
J gene: TRBJ1-2
V gene: TRBV29-1
clone size: -
CDR3 length: 12
CDR3 DNA: TGCAGCGCCGCAATGACTAACTATGGCTACACCTTC
CDR3 protein: CSAAMTNYGYTF

D gene: -
J gene: TRBJ2-2
V gene: TRBV10-3
clone size: -
CDR3 length: 15
CDR3 DNA: TGTGCCATCAGTGAACGGGACACCAACACCGGGGAGCTGTTTTTT
CDR3 protein: CAISERDTNTGELFF

D gene: TRBD2
J gene: TRBJ2-1
V gene: TRBV5-4
clone size: -
CDR3 length: 15
CDR3 DNA: TGTGCCAGCAGCTTGGCGGGAGGGCCAGGGAATGAGCAGTTCTTC
CDR3 protein: CASSLAGGPGNEQFF

D gene: TRBD2
J gene: TRBJ2-1
V gene: TRBV2
clone size: -
CDR3 length: 17
CDR3 DNA: TGTGCCAGCAGTCCAACCAGACTAGCGGGAGATCGGAATGAGCAGTTCTTC
CDR3 protein: CASSPTRLAGDRNEQFF

D gene: -
J gene: TRBJ2-7
V gene: TRBV28
clone size: -
CDR3 length: 14
CDR3 DNA: TGTGCCAGCAGGGATCCAGGGAGCTCCTACGAGCAGTACTTC
CDR3 protein: CASRDPGSSYEQYF

D gene: TRBD1
J gene: TRBJ1-2
V gene: TRBV20-1
clone size: -
CDR3 length: 11
CDR3 DNA: TGCAGTGCCTCAGGGGGCTATGGCTACACCTTC
CDR3 protein: CSASGGYGYTF

D gene: -
J gene: TRBJ2-1
V gene: TRBV6-4
clone size: -
CDR3 length: 13
CDR3 DNA: TGTGCCAGCAGTGGGCGGGAAGGCAATGAGCAGTTCTTC
CDR3 protein: CASSGREGNEQFF

D gene: TRBD1
J gene: TRBJ1-1
V gene: TRBV4-2
clone size: -
CDR3 length: 17
CDR3 DNA: TGTGCCAGCAGCCAAGGGCCGGGACAGGGGGCCCTCACTGAAGCTTTCTTT
CDR3 protein: CASSQGPGQGALTEAFF

D gene: -
J gene: TRBJ2-7
V gene: TRBV7-2
clone size: -
CDR3 length: 16
CDR3 DNA: TGTGCCAGCAGCTTACTGGGGGGCTTATCTACCGGGGAGCAGTACTTC
CDR3 protein: CASSLLGGLSTGEQYF

D gene: -
J gene: TRBJ2-1
V gene: TRBV11-1
clone size: -
CDR3 length: 15
CDR3 DNA: TGTGCCAGCAGCTTAGGGCTAAGGGCTTCCGGTGAGCAGTTCTTC
CDR3 protein: CASSLGLRASGEQFF

D gene: -
J gene: TRBJ1-4
V gene: TRBV25-1
clone size: -
CDR3 length: 12
CDR3 DNA: TGTGCCAGCAGTGAATATAGGGAAAAACTGTTTTTT
CDR3 protein: CASSEYREKLFF

D gene: TRBD1
J gene: TRBJ2-3
V gene: TRBV27
clone size: -
CDR3 length: 15
CDR3 DNA: TGTGCCAGCAGTTCCCGACAGGGTAGGACAGATACGCAGTATTTT
CDR3 protein: CASSSRQGRTDTQYF

D gene: -
J gene: TRBJ2-7
V gene: TRBV2
clone size: -
CDR3 length: 11
CDR3 DNA: TGTGCCAGCAGACACGACCTATTGGGACACTTC
CDR3 protein: CASRHDLLGHF

D gene: -
J gene: TRBJ2-7
V gene: TRBV4-2
clone size: -
CDR3 length: 14
CDR3 DNA: TGTGCCAGCAGCCAAGGGGACGGGCCCTACGAGCAGTACTTC
CDR3 protein: CASSQGDGPYEQYF

D gene: -
J gene: TRBJ1-1
V gene: TRBV28
clone size: few
CDR3 length: 15
CDR3 DNA: TGTGCCAGTCATAAGCAAGGGGGGAGGAACACTGAAGCTTTCTTT
CDR3 protein: CASHKQGGRNTEAFF

D gene: -
J gene: TRBJ2-1
V gene: TRBV6-6
clone size: -
CDR3 length: 15
CDR3 DNA: TGTGCCAGTAAAGGGGGAGGGGGATTATACAATGAGCAGTTCTTC
CDR3 protein: CASKGGGGLYNEQFF

D gene: -
J gene: TRBJ2-2
V gene: TRBV6-6
clone size: once
CDR3 length: 15
CDR3 DNA: TGTGCCAGCAGTTACCAGACAGGGAACACCGGGGAGCTGTTTTTT
CDR3 protein: CASSYQTGNTGELFF

D gene: -
J gene: TRBJ2-3
V gene: TRBV6-5
clone size: once
CDR3 length: 15
CDR3 DNA: TGTGCCAGCAGTTTAAACGGGATTAGCACAGATACGCAGTATTTT
CDR3 protein: CASSLNGISTDTQYF

D gene: -
J gene: TRBJ2-7
V gene: TRBV6-1
clone size: -
CDR3 length: 13
CDR3 DNA: TGTGCCAGCGCGGGCAGACCCCCCTACGAGCAGTACTTC
CDR3 protein: CASAGRPPYEQYF

D gene: TRBD2
J gene: TRBJ2-3
V gene: TRBV6-4
clone size: -
CDR3 length: 14
CDR3 DNA: TGTGCCAGCAGTGGGACTAGCGGCACAGATACGCAGTATTTT
CDR3 protein: CASSGTSGTDTQYF

D gene: TRBD2
J gene: TRBJ2-5
V gene: TRBV2
clone size: -
CDR3 length: 15
CDR3 DNA: TGTGCCAGCAGTGAAGCGGGACTAGCTCAGGAGACCCAGTACTTC
CDR3 protein: CASSEAGLAQETQYF

D gene: TRBD1
J gene: TRBJ1-4
V gene: TRBV4-2
clone size: few
CDR3 length: 15
CDR3 DNA: TGTGCCAGCAGCCAAGAAGGGGGAGGGGGCGAAAAACTGTTTTTT
CDR3 protein: CASSQEGGGGEKLFF

D gene: -
J gene: TRBJ1-5
V gene: TRBV6-1
clone size: -
CDR3 length: 13
CDR3 DNA: TGTGCCAGCAGTTCATTGTACAATCAGCCCCAGCATTTT
CDR3 protein: CASSSLYNQPQHF

D gene: -
J gene: TRBJ1-2
V gene: TRBV28
clone size: -
CDR3 length: 15
CDR3 DNA: TGTGCCAGCATGGGTGGGAAAAAGATAACGTGGGGCTACACCTTC
CDR3 protein: CASMGGKKITWGYTF

D gene: -
J gene: TRBJ1-4
V gene: TRBV11-2
clone size: -
CDR3 length: 13
CDR3 DNA: TGTGCCACCGGGACCGGGACAAAGGAAAAACTGTTTTTT
CDR3 protein: CATGTGTKEKLFF

D gene: -
J gene: TRBJ1-5
V gene: TRBV28
clone size: -
CDR3 length: 17
CDR3 DNA: TGTGCCAGCAGTTTCAGTTTCCCGTTTGGGAGCAATCAGCCCCAGCATTTT
CDR3 protein: CASSFSFPFGSNQPQHF

D gene: TRBD2
J gene: TRBJ2-2
V gene: TRBV19
clone size: once
CDR3 length: 15
CDR3 DNA: TGTGCCAGTAGTCCGCGGGAGGTGAACACCGGGGAGCTGTTTTTT
CDR3 protein: CASSPREVNTGELFF

D gene: TRBD2
J gene: TRBJ2-1
V gene: TRBV5-1
clone size: -
CDR3 length: 14
CDR3 DNA: TGCGCCAGCAGCTTGGGACTAGCGACCAATGAGCAGTTCTTC
CDR3 protein: CASSLGLATNEQFF

D gene: -
J gene: TRBJ2-7
V gene: TRBV6-5
clone size: few
CDR3 length: 14
CDR3 DNA: TGTGCCAGCAGTTCCTCCGGGACTCACTACGAGCAGTACTTC
CDR3 protein: CASSSSGTHYEQYF